A selection of T cell receptor beta chains follows, all from one sample in a study of CD4 T cells in relation to SARS-CoV-2 and coronaviruses. Their cognate antigens are unknown. TCRdb's table, derived via immunoSEQ multiplex PCR, lists solely in-frame clones and lacks some. The sample holds under 25,000 clones, about 80% seen once. The specimen was CD4+ T cells from PBMCs, cultured in vitro. These receptors were collected from a human donor in good health. CDR3s include the opening cysteine and the closing phenylalanine or tryptophan. Fields, in order: J gene, V gene, D gene, clone size, CDR3 DNA, CDR3 protein. D genes are given only for firm matches. Some rows have no size entry. The others give once, few or many, or a class for an expanded clone.

>TRBJ2-3|TRBV10-1|.|once
TGCGCCAGCAGTGAGTCCTCAACGGGAGCCGGGGGCACAGATACGCAGTATTTT
CASSESSTGAGGTDTQYF
>TRBJ2-2|TRBV19|TRBD2|few
TGTGCCAGTAGTATCGACTCTAGCGGGAGGGTGAACACCGGGGAGCTGTTTTTT
CASSIDSSGRVNTGELFF
>TRBJ1-6|TRBV11-2|.|.
TGTGCCAGCAGCTTAGAACTGAGCTATAATTCACCCCTCCACTTT
CASSLELSYNSPLHF
>TRBJ1-5|TRBV6-4|.|once
TGTGCCAGCAGGGGACGCGAACCTAATCAGCCCCAGCATTTT
CASRGREPNQPQHF
>TRBJ2-2|TRBV11-2|.|.
TGTGCCAGCAGCTTTGGGGGGCTCGGTGTCACCGGGGAGCTGTTTTTT
CASSFGGLGVTGELFF
>TRBJ2-2|TRBV9|.|.
TGTGCCAGCACCACTCATTACTTCCTCGGCGTGAACACCGGGGAGCTGTTTTTT
CASTTHYFLGVNTGELFF
>TRBJ2-1|TRBV5-1|TRBD1|.
TGCGCCAGCAGCTTGCCTTGGTCTCTGACAGGGGGGAATGAGCAGTTCTTC
CASSLPWSLTGGNEQFF
>TRBJ2-1|TRBV6-6|TRBD2|medium-sized
TGTGCCAGCAGTTTCTTAGCGGGATTCGTCAATGAGCAGTTCTTC
CASSFLAGFVNEQFF
>TRBJ1-6|TRBV5-1|.|few
TGCGCCAGCAGGGGATTGGAGCGATCACCCCTCCACTTT
CASRGLERSPLHF
>TRBJ2-7|TRBV14|TRBD2|.
TGTGCCAGCAGCCAAGAATCAGGCTGGGGGGGCTACGAGCAGTACTTC
CASSQESGWGGYEQYF
>TRBJ2-5|TRBV5-1|TRBD1|.
TGCGCCAGCAGCATGGGGACAGGGGGAGAGACCCAGTACTTC
CASSMGTGGETQYF
>TRBJ1-5|TRBV10-2|.|.
TGCGCCAGCAGTGGGGGGGACGGGGAGCCCCAGCATTTT
CASSGGDGEPQHF
>TRBJ2-2|TRBV5-1|TRBD2|.
TGCGCCAGCAGCTTGGCTGGTAGCCGATCCCCGGGACTAGCGGGAGGGCCCACCGGGGAGCTGTTTTTT
CASSLAGSRSPGLAGGPTGELFF
>TRBJ2-4|TRBV29-1|TRBD1|.
TGCAGCGTTCTTCACGACAGGGATGGAAACATTCAGTACTTC
CSVLHDRDGNIQYF
>TRBJ2-1|TRBV5-1|.|.
TGCGCCAGCAGCCAGGGACCCGTCGAGTATGAGCAGTTCTTC
CASSQGPVEYEQFF
>TRBJ1-1|TRBV6-6|TRBD1|.
TGTGCCAGCAGTCCCGAGACAGGGATGGGGCACGCTGAAGCTTTCTTT
CASSPETGMGHAEAFF
>TRBJ1-1|TRBV29-1|.|few
TGCAGCGAGAGGGAGGATATGAACACTGAAGCTTTCTTT
CSEREDMNTEAFF
>TRBJ2-5|TRBV27|.|few
TGTGCCAGCAGGTCCGCGGGGGCCCCCGTTGAGACCCAGTACTTC
CASRSAGAPVETQYF
>TRBJ2-1|TRBV6-4|TRBD2|.
TGTGCCAGCAGTGACTCAGCGGGAGGGTACAATGAGCAGTTCTTC
CASSDSAGGYNEQFF
>TRBJ2-7|TRBV3-1/TRBV3-2|TRBD2|.
TGTGCCAGCAGCCAAACTAGCGGAGCATACGAGCAGTACTTC
CASSQTSGAYEQYF